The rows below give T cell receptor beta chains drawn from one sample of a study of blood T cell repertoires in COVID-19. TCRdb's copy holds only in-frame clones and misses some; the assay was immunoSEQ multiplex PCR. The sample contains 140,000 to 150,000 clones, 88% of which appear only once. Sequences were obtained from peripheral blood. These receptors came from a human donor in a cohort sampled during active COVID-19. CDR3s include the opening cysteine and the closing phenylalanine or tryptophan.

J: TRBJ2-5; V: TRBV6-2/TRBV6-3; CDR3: CASSLSGIREAQYF
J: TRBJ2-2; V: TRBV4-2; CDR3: CASSQELRTSVGGELFF
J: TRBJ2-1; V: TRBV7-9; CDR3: CASREAGGAYNEQFF
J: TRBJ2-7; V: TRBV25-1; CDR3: CASTLGGVLHEQYF
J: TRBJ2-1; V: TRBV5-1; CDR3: CASSSWTSGRDNEQFF
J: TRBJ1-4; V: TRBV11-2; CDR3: CASSLERGGKLFF
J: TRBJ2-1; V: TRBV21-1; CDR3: CASSKGVPSGKTMRGFF
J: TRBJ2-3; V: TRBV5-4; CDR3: CASSSRLAVTDTQYF
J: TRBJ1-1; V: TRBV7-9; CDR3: CASSLVRGGTGGSEAFF
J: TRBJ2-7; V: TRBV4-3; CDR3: CASSQGVSGGFSSYEQYF
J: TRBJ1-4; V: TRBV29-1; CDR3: CSFSTGVNEKLFF
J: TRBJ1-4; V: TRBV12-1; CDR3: CASSCPGFGTNEKLFF
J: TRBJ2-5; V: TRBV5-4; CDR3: CASSVGVTQETQYF
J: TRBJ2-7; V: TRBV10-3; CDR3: CAIRGEGHEQYF
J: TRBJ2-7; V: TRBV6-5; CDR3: CASKLHYEQYF
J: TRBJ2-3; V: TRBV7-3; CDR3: CASSLGTSTDTQYF
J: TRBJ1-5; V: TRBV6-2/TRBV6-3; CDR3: CASSRQLAGRSQPQHF
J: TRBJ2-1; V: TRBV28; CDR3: CASRVGAGNEQFF
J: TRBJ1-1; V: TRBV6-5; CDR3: CASSLSGQNTEAFF
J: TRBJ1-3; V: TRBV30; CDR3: CAWADRGPGNTIYF
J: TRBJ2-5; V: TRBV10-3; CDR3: CAISESTSGGRETQYF
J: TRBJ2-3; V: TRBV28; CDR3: CASSSAGGGTDTQYF
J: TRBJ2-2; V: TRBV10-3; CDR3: CAISKTDTGELFF
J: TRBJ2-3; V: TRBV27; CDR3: CASSFGPGLHTRDTQYF